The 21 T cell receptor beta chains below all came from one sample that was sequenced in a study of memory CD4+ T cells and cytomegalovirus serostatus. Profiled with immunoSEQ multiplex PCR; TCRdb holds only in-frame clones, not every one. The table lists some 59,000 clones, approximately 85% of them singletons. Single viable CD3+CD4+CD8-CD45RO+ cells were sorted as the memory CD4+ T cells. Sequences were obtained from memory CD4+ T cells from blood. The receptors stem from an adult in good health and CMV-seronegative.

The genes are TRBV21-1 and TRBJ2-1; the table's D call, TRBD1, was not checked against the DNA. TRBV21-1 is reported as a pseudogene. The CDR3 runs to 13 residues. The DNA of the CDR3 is TGTGCCAGCAGCGAAGGACATTACAATGAGCAGTTCTTC. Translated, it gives CASSEGHYNEQFF.

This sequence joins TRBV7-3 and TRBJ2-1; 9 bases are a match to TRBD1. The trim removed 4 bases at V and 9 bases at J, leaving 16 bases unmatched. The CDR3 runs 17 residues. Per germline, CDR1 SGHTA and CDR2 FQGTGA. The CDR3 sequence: CASSSPRGVTGGGEQFF. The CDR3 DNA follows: TGTGCCAGCAGCTCCCCCAGGGGTGTGACAGGGGGAGGTGAGCAGTTCTTC.

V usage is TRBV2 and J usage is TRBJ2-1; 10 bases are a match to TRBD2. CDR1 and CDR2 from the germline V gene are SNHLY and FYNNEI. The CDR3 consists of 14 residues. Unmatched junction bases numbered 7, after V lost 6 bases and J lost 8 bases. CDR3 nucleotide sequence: TGTGCCAGCAGGTCGGCTAGCGGGAGACATGAGCAGTTCTTC. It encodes CASRSASGRHEQFF.

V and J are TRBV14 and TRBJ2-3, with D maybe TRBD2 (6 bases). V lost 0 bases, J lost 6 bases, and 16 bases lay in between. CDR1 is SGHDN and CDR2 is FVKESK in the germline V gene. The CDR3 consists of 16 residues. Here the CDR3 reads CASSQEPGLRGDTQYF. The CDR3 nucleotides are TGTGCCAGCAGCCAAGAACCAGGGCTACGGGGGGATACGCAGTATTTT.

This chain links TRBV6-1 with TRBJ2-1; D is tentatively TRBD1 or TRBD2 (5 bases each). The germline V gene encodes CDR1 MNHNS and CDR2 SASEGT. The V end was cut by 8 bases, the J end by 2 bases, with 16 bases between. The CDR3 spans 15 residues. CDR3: CASEWGREPYNEQFF. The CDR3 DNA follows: TGTGCCAGCGAATGGGGCAGGGAGCCCTACAATGAGCAGTTCTTC.

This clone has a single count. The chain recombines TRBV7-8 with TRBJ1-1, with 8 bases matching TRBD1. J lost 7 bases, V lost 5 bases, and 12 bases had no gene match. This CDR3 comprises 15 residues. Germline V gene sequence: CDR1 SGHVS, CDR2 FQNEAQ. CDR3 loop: CASSPRTGTGHEAFF. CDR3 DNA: TGTGCCAGCAGCCCTAGGACAGGGACGGGCCATGAAGCTTTCTTT.

The CDR3 spells CASRQGRGNTGELFF. The CDR3 DNA reads as TGTGCCAGCAGACAGGGGCGAGGGAACACCGGGGAGCTGTTTTTT. This chain links TRBV2 with TRBJ2-2; 7 bases align to TRBD1. Looked up from germline, CDR1 is SNHLY and CDR2 is FYNNEI. The CDR3 spans 15 residues. The J segment lost 1 base and the V segment lost 6 bases, leaving 5 bases of the junction unmatched.

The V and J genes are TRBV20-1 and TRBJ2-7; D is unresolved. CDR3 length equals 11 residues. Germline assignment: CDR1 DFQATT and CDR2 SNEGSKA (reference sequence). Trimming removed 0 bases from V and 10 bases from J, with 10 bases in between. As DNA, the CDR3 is TGCAGTGCTAGAGATGGGCAGGTCCAGTACTTC. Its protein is CSARDGQVQYF.

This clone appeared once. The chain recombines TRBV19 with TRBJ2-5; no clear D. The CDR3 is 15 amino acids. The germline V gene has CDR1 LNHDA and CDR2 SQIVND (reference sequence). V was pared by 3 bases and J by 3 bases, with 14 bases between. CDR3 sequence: CASSIGGTVKETQYF. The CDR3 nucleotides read TGTGCCAGTAGTATCGGTGGTACGGTAAAAGAGACCCAGTACTTC.

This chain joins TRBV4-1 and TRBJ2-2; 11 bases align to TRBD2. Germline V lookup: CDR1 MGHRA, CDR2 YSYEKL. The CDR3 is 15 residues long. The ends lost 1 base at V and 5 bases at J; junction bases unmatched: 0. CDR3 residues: CASSQVAGGTGELFF. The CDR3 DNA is TGCGCCAGCAGCCAAGTAGCGGGAGGGACCGGGGAGCTGTTTTTT.

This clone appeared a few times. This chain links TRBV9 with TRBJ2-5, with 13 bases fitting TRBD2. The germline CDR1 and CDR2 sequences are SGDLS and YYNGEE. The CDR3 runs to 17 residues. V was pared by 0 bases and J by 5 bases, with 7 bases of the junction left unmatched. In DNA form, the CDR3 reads TGTGCCAGCAGCGTAGCTCCACTAGCGGGGGGGATTGAGACCCAGTACTTC. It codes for CASSVAPLAGGIETQYF.

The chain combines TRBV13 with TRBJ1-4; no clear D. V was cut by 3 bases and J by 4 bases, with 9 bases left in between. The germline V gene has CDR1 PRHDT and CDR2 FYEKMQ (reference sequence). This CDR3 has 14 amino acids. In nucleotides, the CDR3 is TGTGCCAGCAGCTTCCGTGAAGTTAATGAAAAACTGTTTTTT. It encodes CASSFREVNEKLFF.

CDR3 in amino acids: CASSLTTGSYGYTF. In nucleotides, the CDR3 is TGCGCCAGCAGCTTGACGACAGGGTCATATGGCTACACCTTC. The V gene is TRBV5-1, the J gene TRBJ1-2, with 7 bases matching TRBD1. The germline CDR1 and CDR2 sequences are SGHRS and YFSETQ. The CDR3 has 14 residues. J gave up 5 bases and V 1 base, and 5 bases lay outside the gene matches.

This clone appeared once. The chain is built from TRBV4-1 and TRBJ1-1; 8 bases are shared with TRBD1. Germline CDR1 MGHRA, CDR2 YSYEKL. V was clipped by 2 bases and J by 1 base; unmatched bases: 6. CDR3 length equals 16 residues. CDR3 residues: CASSQRTGRRNTEAFF. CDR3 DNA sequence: TGCGCCAGCAGCCAACGGACAGGGCGCAGGAACACTGAAGCTTTCTTT.

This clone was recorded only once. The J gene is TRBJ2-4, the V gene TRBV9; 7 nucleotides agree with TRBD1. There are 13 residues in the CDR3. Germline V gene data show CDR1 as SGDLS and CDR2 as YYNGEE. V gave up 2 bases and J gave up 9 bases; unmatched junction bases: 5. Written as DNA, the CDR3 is TGTGCCAGCAGCGTGGACAGGTTGGGCATTCAGTACTTC. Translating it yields CASSVDRLGIQYF. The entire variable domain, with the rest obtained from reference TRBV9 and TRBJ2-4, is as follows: DSGVTQTPKHLITATGQRVTLRCSPRSGDLSVYWYQQSLDQGLQFLIQYYNGEERAKGNILERFSAQQFPDLHSELNLSSLELGDSALYFCASSVDRLGIQYFGAGTRLSVL.

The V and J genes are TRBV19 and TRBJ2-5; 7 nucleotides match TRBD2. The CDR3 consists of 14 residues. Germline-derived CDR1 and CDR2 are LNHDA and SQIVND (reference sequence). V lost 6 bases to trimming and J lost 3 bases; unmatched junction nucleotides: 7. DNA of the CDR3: TGTGCCAGTAGCCCCGGACTAGTTAAAGAGACCCAGTACTTC. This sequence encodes CASSPGLVKETQYF.

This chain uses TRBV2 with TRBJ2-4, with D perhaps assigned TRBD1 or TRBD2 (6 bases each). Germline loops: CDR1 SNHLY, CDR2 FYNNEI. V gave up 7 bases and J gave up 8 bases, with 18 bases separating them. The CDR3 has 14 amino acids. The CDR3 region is CASNLGGDKDIQYF. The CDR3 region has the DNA TGTGCCAGCAATTTAGGAGGGGACAAGGACATTCAGTACTTC. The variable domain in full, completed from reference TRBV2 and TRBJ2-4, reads EPEVTQTPSHQVTQMGQEVILRCVPISNHLYFYWYRQILGQKVEFLVSFYNNEISEKSEIFDDQFSVERPDGSNFTLKIRSTKLEDSAMYFCASNLGGDKDIQYFGAGTRLSVL.

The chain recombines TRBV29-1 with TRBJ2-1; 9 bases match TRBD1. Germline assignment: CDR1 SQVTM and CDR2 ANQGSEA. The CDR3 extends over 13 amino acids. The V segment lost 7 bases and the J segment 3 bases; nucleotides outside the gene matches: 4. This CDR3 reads CSAQGANYNEQFF. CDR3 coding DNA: TGCAGCGCACAGGGGGCTAACTACAATGAGCAGTTCTTC.

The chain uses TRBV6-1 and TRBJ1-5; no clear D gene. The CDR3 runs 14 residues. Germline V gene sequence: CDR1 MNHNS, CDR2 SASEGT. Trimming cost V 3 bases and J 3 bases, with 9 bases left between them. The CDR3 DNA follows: TGTGCCAGCAGTGACAGGAGCCTCAATCAGCCCCAGCATTTT. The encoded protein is CASSDRSLNQPQHF.

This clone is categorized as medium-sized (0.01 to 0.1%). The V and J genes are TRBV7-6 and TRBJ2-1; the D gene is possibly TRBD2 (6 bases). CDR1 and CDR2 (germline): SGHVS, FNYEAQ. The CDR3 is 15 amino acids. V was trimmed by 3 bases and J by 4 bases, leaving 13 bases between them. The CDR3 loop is CASSFTGTEYNEQFF. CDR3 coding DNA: TGTGCCAGCAGCTTCACCGGGACTGAGTACAATGAGCAGTTCTTC.

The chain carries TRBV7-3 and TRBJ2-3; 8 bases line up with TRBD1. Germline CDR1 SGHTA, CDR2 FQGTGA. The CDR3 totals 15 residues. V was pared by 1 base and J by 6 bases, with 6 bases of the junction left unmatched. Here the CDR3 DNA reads TGTGCCAGCAGCTTAAAGGCAGGGGGCCGGGATACGCAGTATTTT. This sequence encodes CASSLKAGGRDTQYF.